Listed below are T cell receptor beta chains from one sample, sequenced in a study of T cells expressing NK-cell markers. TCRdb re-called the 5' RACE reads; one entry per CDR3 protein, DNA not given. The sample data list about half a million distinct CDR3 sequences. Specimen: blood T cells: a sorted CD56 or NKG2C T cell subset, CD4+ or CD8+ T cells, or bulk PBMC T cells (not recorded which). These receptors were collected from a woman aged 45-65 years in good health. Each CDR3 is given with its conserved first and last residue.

CDR3: CSAREGSRTEAFF; length: 13; V: TRBV20-1; J: TRBJ1-1
CDR3: CASSYATGGWNEQFF; length: 15; V: TRBV6-5; J: TRBJ2-1
CDR3: CSVLTKYEQYF; length: 11; V: TRBV29-1; J: TRBJ2-7
CDR3: CSASRIPGTSGHIYTEAFF; length: 19; V: TRBV29-1; J: TRBJ1-1
CDR3: CASSVLGLAGGISNTGELFF; length: 20; V: TRBV7-8; J: TRBJ2-2
CDR3: CAIRVAGGRDTQYF; length: 14; V: TRBV10-3; J: TRBJ2-3
CDR3: CSARAGRSSETQYF; length: 14; V: TRBV20-1; J: TRBJ2-5
CDR3: CSARGTLLRGRGNQPQHF; length: 18; V: TRBV20-1; J: TRBJ1-5
CDR3: CASSATITVRGTGELFF; length: 17; V: TRBV2; J: TRBJ2-2
CDR3: CASSAGGFGTGQPNEQFF; length: 18; V: TRBV9; J: TRBJ2-1
CDR3: CASSSLGGQTPLHF; length: 14; V: TRBV6-5; J: TRBJ1-6
CDR3: CATSEEVYNEQFF; length: 13; V: TRBV24-1; J: TRBJ2-1
CDR3: CASSQRGQASYEQYF; length: 15; V: TRBV3-1; J: TRBJ2-7
CDR3: CSAHKTASNTEAFF; length: 14; V: TRBV20-1; J: TRBJ1-1